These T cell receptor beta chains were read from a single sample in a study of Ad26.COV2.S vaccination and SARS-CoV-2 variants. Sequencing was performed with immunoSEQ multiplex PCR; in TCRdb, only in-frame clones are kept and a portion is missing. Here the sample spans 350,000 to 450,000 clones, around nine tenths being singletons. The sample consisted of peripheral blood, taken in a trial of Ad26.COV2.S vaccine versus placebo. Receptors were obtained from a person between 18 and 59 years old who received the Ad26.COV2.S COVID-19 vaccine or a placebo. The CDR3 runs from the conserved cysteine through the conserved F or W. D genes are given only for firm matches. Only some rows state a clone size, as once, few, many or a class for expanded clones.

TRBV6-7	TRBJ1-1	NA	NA	TGTGCCAGCAGTACCCTCCAGGACTCGATAGGGCACACTGAAGCTTTCTTT	CASSTLQDSIGHTEAFF
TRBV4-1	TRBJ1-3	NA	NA	TGCGCCAGCAGCCCGACAGACAACTCTGGAAACACCATATATTTT	CASSPTDNSGNTIYF
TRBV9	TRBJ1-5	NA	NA	TGTGCCAGCAGCGTAGGTGGAGGCAATCAGCCCCAGCATTTT	CASSVGGGNQPQHF
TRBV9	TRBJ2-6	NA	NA	TGTGCCAGCAGCGACCGGGACATCGAACGGAATGGGGCCAACGTCCTGACTTTC	CASSDRDIERNGANVLTF
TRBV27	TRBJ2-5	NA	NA	TGTGCCAGCAGTTTCAAGGGTACGGTAGTGGGAGAGACCCAGTACTTC	CASSFKGTVVGETQYF
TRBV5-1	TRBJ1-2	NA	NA	TGCGCCAGCAGCTTGGACACGGGGGGCTATGGCTACACCTTC	CASSLDTGGYGYTF
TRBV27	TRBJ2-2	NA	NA	TGTGCCAGCAGTTTGGACAGCCTTTCCGGCGGGGAGCTGTTTTTT	CASSLDSLSGGELFF
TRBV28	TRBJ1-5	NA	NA	TGTGCCAGCGAACGAGGGGGAAGCAATCAGCCCCAGCATTTT	CASERGGSNQPQHF
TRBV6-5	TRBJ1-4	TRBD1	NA	TGTGCCAGCAGCGGGACAGGGGGCCATTATGAAAAACTGTTTTTT	CASSGTGGHYEKLFF
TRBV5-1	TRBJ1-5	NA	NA	TGCGCCAGCAGCTTGGAAGGCGACGGCAATCAGCCCCAGCATTTT	CASSLEGDGNQPQHF
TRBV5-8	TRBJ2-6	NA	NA	TGTGCCAGCAGCTCGGGGGCAGGTAGTCTCTCTGGGGCCAACGTCCTGACTTTC	CASSSGAGSLSGANVLTF
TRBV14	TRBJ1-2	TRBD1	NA	TGTGCCAGCAGCCTCCGGACAGGGGGAGTGGGTGGCTACACCTTC	CASSLRTGGVGGYTF
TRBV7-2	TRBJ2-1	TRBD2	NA	TGTGCCAGCAGCTTAAACGGACTAGCGACAGGTGAGCAGTTCTTC	CASSLNGLATGEQFF
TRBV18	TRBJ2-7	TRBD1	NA	TGTGCCAGCTCACCACACCTCTTCAAAGGGACAGCCTACGAGCAGTACTTC	CASSPHLFKGTAYEQYF
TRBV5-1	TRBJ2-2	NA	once	TGCGCCAGCAGCTTGGAACGGAGCGGCACCGGGGAGCTGTTTTTT	CASSLERSGTGELFF
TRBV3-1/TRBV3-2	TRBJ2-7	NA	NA	TGTGCCAGCAGCCTCGCCGGGAATGAGCAGTACTTC	CASSLAGNEQYF
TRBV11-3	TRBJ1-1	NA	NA	TGTGCCAGCAGCCCCACTAGCACTGAAGCTTTCTTT	CASSPTSTEAFF
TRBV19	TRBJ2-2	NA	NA	TGTGCCAGTAGTATAGCGGACGCGAACACCGGGGAGCTGTTTTTT	CASSIADANTGELFF
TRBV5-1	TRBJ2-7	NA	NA	TGCGCCAGCAGCTTGGGAGGGACGGGGGAGCAGTACTTC	CASSLGGTGEQYF
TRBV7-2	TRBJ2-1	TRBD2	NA	TGTGCCAGCAGCTTAACTAGCGGGAGACATGAGCAGTTCTTC	CASSLTSGRHEQFF
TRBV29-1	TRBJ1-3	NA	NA	TGCAGCGTTGAACTGGCGGCTGGAAACACCATATATTTT	CSVELAAGNTIYF
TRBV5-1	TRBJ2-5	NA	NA	TGCGCCAGCAGCTTAGACGGGAGAACCCAAGAGACCCAGTACTTC	CASSLDGRTQETQYF
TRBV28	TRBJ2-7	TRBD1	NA	TGTGCCAGCAGTTTAAGGGCAGGGGGCAGGAACGAGCAGTACTTC	CASSLRAGGRNEQYF
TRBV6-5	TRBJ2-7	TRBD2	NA	TGTGCCAGCAGACTAGCGTTAACCAACGAGCAGTACTTC	CASRLALTNEQYF
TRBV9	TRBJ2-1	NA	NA	TGTGCCAGCAGCGTAGGGGGACGCTCCTACAATGAGCAGTTCTTC	CASSVGGRSYNEQFF
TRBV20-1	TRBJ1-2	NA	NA	TGCAGTGCTAGTGACGGCGGATCTGGCTACACCTTC	CSASDGGSGYTF
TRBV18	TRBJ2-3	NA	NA	TGTGCCAGCTCACCAATTGAAGCAGATACGCAGTATTTT	CASSPIEADTQYF
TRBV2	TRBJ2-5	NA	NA	TGTGCCAGCAGGACCGGAACCCGTACCCAGACCCAGTACTTC	CASRTGTRTQTQYF
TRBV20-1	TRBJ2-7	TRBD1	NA	TGCAGTGCTAGTGGGACAGGGTTTACCTACGAGCAGTACTTC	CSASGTGFTYEQYF
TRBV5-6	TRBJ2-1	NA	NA	TGTGCCAGCAGCTTCCCTCGACCAAACAATGAGCAGTTCTTC	CASSFPRPNNEQFF
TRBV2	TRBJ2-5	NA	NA	TGTGCCAGCAATGACGGTAACAAAGAGACCCAGTACTTC	CASNDGNKETQYF
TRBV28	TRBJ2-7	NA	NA	TGTGCCAGCAGTTTAGAGGGCCCCTACGAGCAGTACTTC	CASSLEGPYEQYF
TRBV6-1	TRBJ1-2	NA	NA	TGTGCCAGCAGTGAAGCCGGCCCAGGACGTACCTATGGCTACACCTTC	CASSEAGPGRTYGYTF
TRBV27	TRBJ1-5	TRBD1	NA	TGTGCCAGCAGGGGCGGACAGGGACACAATCAGCCCCAGCATTTT	CASRGGQGHNQPQHF
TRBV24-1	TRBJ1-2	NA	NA	TGTGCCACCAGTGAACAGGACACGTTCGGAGGCTACACCTTC	CATSEQDTFGGYTF
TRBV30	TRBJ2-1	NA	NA	TGTGCCTGGAGTACTCGTAGCTCCTACAATGAGCAGTTCTTC	CAWSTRSSYNEQFF
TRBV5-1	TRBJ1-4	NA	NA	TGCGCCAGCAGCCCACGCGGGTTCCCGGCGGATGAAAAACTGTTTTTT	CASSPRGFPADEKLFF
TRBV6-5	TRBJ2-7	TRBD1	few	TGTGCCAGCACTAGAGAGAGGACAGGGGAGTACGAGCAGTACTTC	CASTRERTGEYEQYF
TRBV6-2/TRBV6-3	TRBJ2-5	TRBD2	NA	TGTGCCAGCAGTTACTCGACGGCGGGAGGGCCGGCGTTGGAGACCCAGTACTTC	CASSYSTAGGPALETQYF
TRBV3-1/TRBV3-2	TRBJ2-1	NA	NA	TGTGCCAGCAGCCAAAACGGGGCCGGGAATGAGCAGTTCTTC	CASSQNGAGNEQFF
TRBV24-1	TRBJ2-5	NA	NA	TGTGCCACCAGTGATTTGGGGGCTCAAGAGACCCAGTACTTC	CATSDLGAQETQYF
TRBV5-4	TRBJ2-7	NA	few	TGTGCCAGCAGCTTTTACGAGCAGTACTTC	CASSFYEQYF
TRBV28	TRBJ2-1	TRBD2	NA	TGTGCCAGCAGGGGACTAGCGGGGAGCTCCTACAATGAGCAGTTCTTC	CASRGLAGSSYNEQFF
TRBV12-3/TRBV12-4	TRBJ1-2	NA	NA	TGTGCCAGCAGATCAACAGGGATCGATGGCTACACCTTC	CASRSTGIDGYTF
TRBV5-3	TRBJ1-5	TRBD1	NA	TGTGCCAGAAGCTTGATGGACAGGGTTGAGATGTATAGCAATCAGCCCCAGCATTTT	CARSLMDRVEMYSNQPQHF
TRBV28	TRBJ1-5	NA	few	TGTGCCAGCAGTCTCGGACAGCCGAATCAGCCCCAGCATTTT	CASSLGQPNQPQHF
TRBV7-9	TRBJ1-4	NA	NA	TGTGCCAGCAGCTTGAAGAGGGGGATGGGGTTAGGGGAAAAACTGTTTTTT	CASSLKRGMGLGEKLFF
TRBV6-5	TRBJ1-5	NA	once	TGTGCCAGCAGTGACTCAGGGTTAAGCAATCAGCCCCAGCATTTT	CASSDSGLSNQPQHF
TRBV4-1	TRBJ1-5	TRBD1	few	TGCGCCAGCAGCCAAGGTTACAGGGGAAGCCATAGCAATCAGCCCCAGCATTTT	CASSQGYRGSHSNQPQHF
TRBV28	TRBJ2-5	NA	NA	TGTGCCAGCTTTGCAGAGACCCAGTACTTC	CASFAETQYF
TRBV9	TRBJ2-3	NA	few	TGTGCCAGCAGCGTAGCGACAGATACGCAGTATTTT	CASSVATDTQYF
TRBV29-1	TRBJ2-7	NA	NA	TGCAGCGTTGGGGAGACGGAATCCTACGAGCAGTACTTC	CSVGETESYEQYF
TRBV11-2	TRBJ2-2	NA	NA	TGTGCCAGCAGCCTATCTAGAGGGGGTTACACCGGGGAGCTGTTTTTT	CASSLSRGGYTGELFF
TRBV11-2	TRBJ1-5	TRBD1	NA	TGTGCCAGCAGCTTAGGGACAGGGGGCGCGACTCGTTATCAGCCCCAGCATTTT	CASSLGTGGATRYQPQHF
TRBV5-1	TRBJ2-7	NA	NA	TGCGCCAGCAGCCTACAAGGGACCTACGAGCAGTACTTC	CASSLQGTYEQYF